These 3 T cell receptor beta chains were all obtained from the same sample, sequenced in a study of T cell responses to AZD1222 COVID-19 vaccine. Profiled with immunoSEQ multiplex PCR; TCRdb holds only in-frame clones, not every one. This sample carries 200,000 or so clones, approximately 87% of them seen once, and the ten largest clones take less than 3%. The starting material was peripheral blood, obtained on day 0 of MenACWY control vaccination. These receptors came from an adult in good health.

This chain connects TRBV25-1 to TRBJ1-5; TRBD1 aligns across 7 bases. After removal of 6 bases from V and 0 bases from J, the junction contained 11 bases not matched to a gene. Germline V CDR1 and CDR2: MGHDK, SYGVNS. The CDR3 extends over 17 amino acids. For the CDR3, the DNA is TGTGCCAGCAGGGACACCCACCGGGACAGTAGCAATCAGCCCCAGCATTTT. It codes for CASRDTHRDSSNQPQHF.

This rearrangement joins TRBV28 to TRBJ2-3; TRBD1 is a possible D gene (5 bases). The CDR3 extends over 15 amino acids. The V end was cut by 8 bases, the J end by 3 bases, with 18 bases between. Germline-derived CDR1 and CDR2 are MDHEN and SYDVKM. The CDR3 is CASRSGLDATDTQYF. CDR3 nucleotide sequence: TGTGCCAGCCGGTCAGGGCTAGACGCAACAGATACGCAGTATTTT. The variable domain in full, with the rest retrieved from reference TRBV28 and TRBJ2-3, is DVKVTQSSRYLVKRTGEKVFLECVQDMDHENMFWYRQDPGLGLRLIYFSYDVKMKEKGDIPEGYSVSREKKERFSLILESASTNQTSMYLCASRSGLDATDTQYFGPGTRLTVL.

The rearrangement links TRBV3-1 (or the pseudogene TRBV3-2) to TRBJ1-2, with D unclear. Deletions cut 3 bases from V and 8 bases from J, with 13 bases between. The CDR3 runs to 13 residues. Looked up from germline, CDR1 is LGHDT and CDR2 is YNNKEL (reference sequence). CDR3 DNA: TGTGCCAGCAGCCACAGTGTCCCGGGCGGCTACACCTTC. Amino acid sequence: CASSHSVPGGYTF.